This is a list of T cell receptor beta chains from one sample in a study of control samples from healthy donors and cancer patients. Repertoires were generated with immunoSEQ multiplex PCR, while TCRdb's copy carries only in-frame clones and drops some. This table has some 49,000 clones, about 86% appearing once. Sequencing was carried out using PBMCs. The receptors come from a woman between 50 and 59 years old with lung cancer. Both conserved end residues are part of each CDR3. The D gene is left open where the match is weak. A row's size may be missing; if present it is once, few, many or a size class.

j_gene: TRBJ1-2; d_gene: -; abundance: once; v_gene: TRBV12-3/TRBV12-4; CDR3nt: TGTGCCAGCAGTGCTAGGGGGGGGAATGGCTACACCTTC; CDR3aa: CASSARGGNGYTF
j_gene: TRBJ1-4; d_gene: TRBD1; abundance: few; v_gene: TRBV19; CDR3nt: TGTGCCAGTAGTATTTTGGGACAGGGGAATGAAAAACTGTTTTTT; CDR3aa: CASSILGQGNEKLFF
j_gene: TRBJ2-7; d_gene: -; abundance: -; v_gene: TRBV5-4; CDR3nt: TGTGCCAGCAGCCCGCAGAATAACTACGAGCAGTACTTC; CDR3aa: CASSPQNNYEQYF
j_gene: TRBJ1-1; d_gene: -; abundance: -; v_gene: TRBV11-3; CDR3nt: TGTGCCAGCAGACACAGGGTAGTGGACAACACTGAAGCTTTCTTT; CDR3aa: CASRHRVVDNTEAFF
j_gene: TRBJ1-2; d_gene: -; abundance: -; v_gene: TRBV12-5; CDR3nt: TGTGCTAGTGCCATTGACGGACTCTATGGCTACACCTTC; CDR3aa: CASAIDGLYGYTF
j_gene: TRBJ1-2; d_gene: TRBD1; abundance: -; v_gene: TRBV7-2; CDR3nt: TGTGCCAGCAGCCCCGGGACAGGGAATGGCTACACCTTC; CDR3aa: CASSPGTGNGYTF
j_gene: TRBJ1-2; d_gene: -; abundance: -; v_gene: TRBV7-2; CDR3nt: TGTGCCAGCAGCTTAACAGGGTTTAACTATGGCTACACCTTC; CDR3aa: CASSLTGFNYGYTF
j_gene: TRBJ1-2; d_gene: -; abundance: -; v_gene: TRBV29-1; CDR3nt: TGCAGCGTCATAGATGGCTACACCTTC; CDR3aa: CSVIDGYTF
j_gene: TRBJ1-4; d_gene: TRBD1; abundance: -; v_gene: TRBV7-8; CDR3nt: TGTGCCAGCAGCACCCAGGGGGCAGCTAATGAAAAACTGTTTTTT; CDR3aa: CASSTQGAANEKLFF
j_gene: TRBJ2-2; d_gene: -; abundance: -; v_gene: TRBV6-6; CDR3nt: TGTGCCAGCAGCTACGGGCCCGGGGAGCTGTTTTTT; CDR3aa: CASSYGPGELFF
j_gene: TRBJ2-5; d_gene: TRBD1; abundance: -; v_gene: TRBV11-3; CDR3nt: TGTGCCAGCAGTTATACCATGATACAGACAGGGGGAGAGACCCAGTACTTC; CDR3aa: CASSYTMIQTGGETQYF
j_gene: TRBJ2-3; d_gene: TRBD1; abundance: -; v_gene: TRBV5-6; CDR3nt: TGTGCCAGCAGCTTTGACAGGGGGGTATCTAGCACAGATACGCAGTATTTT; CDR3aa: CASSFDRGVSSTDTQYF
j_gene: TRBJ1-1; d_gene: -; abundance: -; v_gene: TRBV7-9; CDR3nt: TGTGCCAGCAGCTTAGCGCTGCCAAGGACTGAAGCTTTCTTT; CDR3aa: CASSLALPRTEAFF
j_gene: TRBJ1-3; d_gene: -; abundance: -; v_gene: TRBV3-1/TRBV3-2; CDR3nt: TGTGCCAGCAGCCAAGCCGGGGGCGTCGGAAACACCATATATTTT; CDR3aa: CASSQAGGVGNTIYF
j_gene: TRBJ1-1; d_gene: TRBD1; abundance: -; v_gene: TRBV11-2; CDR3nt: TGTGCCAGCAGCTTAGGGACAGGGATGATTGCTTTCTTT; CDR3aa: CASSLGTGMIAFF
j_gene: TRBJ1-5; d_gene: -; abundance: -; v_gene: TRBV11-2; CDR3nt: TGTGCCAGCAGCCCGACCCTTACAGGAACCCAGCATTTT; CDR3aa: CASSPTLTGTQHF
j_gene: TRBJ1-3; d_gene: -; abundance: -; v_gene: TRBV7-9; CDR3nt: TGTGCCAGCTTCCCCGGGGGAAACACCATATATTTT; CDR3aa: CASFPGGNTIYF
j_gene: TRBJ2-2; d_gene: TRBD1; abundance: few; v_gene: TRBV7-2; CDR3nt: TGTGCCAGCAGGGGACAGGGGGCGAACACCGGGGAGCTGTTTTTT; CDR3aa: CASRGQGANTGELFF